These T cell receptor beta chains were read from a single sample in a study of T cell repertoires in ileal Crohn's disease. Repertoires were generated with immunoSEQ multiplex PCR, while TCRdb's copy carries only in-frame clones and drops some. The sample has 4,500 to 6,500 clones, around 79% seen once. Input material: ileal tissue. The receptors stem from an adult with Crohn's disease. Each CDR3 is given with its conserved first and last residue. The D gene is left open where the match is weak. Some rows have no size entry. The others give once, few or many, or a class for an expanded clone.

CDR3 | DNA | V | size | D | J
CASSLDIYGYTF | TGTGCCAGCAGCTTGGACATATATGGCTACACCTTC | TRBV7-2 | - | - | TRBJ1-2
CASSQGSRGEQFF | TGCGCCAGCAGCCAAGGGTCTAGGGGTGAGCAGTTCTTC | TRBV4-3 | - | - | TRBJ2-1
CASSELAGGQETQYF | TGTGCCAGCAGTGAACTAGCGGGAGGGCAAGAGACCCAGTACTTC | TRBV6-1 | - | TRBD2 | TRBJ2-5
CASSLRFRTGGNEQFF | TGTGCCAGCAGCTTGAGATTCCGGACAGGGGGGAATGAGCAGTTCTTC | TRBV11-2 | - | TRBD1 | TRBJ2-1
CASRPPGLASEQFF | TGTGCCAGCAGACCCCCGGGACTAGCAAGTGAGCAGTTCTTC | TRBV7-2 | - | TRBD2 | TRBJ2-1
CASSHLEGAYNEQFF | TGCGCCAGCAGCCACCTCGAGGGAGCCTACAATGAGCAGTTCTTC | TRBV4-1 | few | - | TRBJ2-1
CASSAAPLDWETQYF | TGTGCCAGCAGCGCGGCCCCACTAGATTGGGAGACCCAGTACTTC | TRBV9 | once | - | TRBJ2-5
CASSPSGGWELFF | TGTGCCAGCAGCCCCTCGGGTGGTTGGGAGCTGTTTTTT | TRBV7-2 | once | - | TRBJ2-2
CASSLAPAGELFF | TGTGCCAGCAGCTTAGCGCCGGCCGGGGAGCTGTTTTTT | TRBV7-8 | - | - | TRBJ2-2
CAWSVFPSGGYNEQFF | TGTGCCTGGAGTGTATTCCCTAGCGGGGGTTACAATGAGCAGTTCTTC | TRBV30 | - | TRBD2 | TRBJ2-1
CASSGGVLAGPQETQYF | TGTGCCAGCAGTGGAGGGGTGCTAGCGGGGCCGCAAGAGACCCAGTACTTC | TRBV2 | - | TRBD2 | TRBJ2-5
CASGLGDRVYNEQFF | TGTGCTAGTGGTTTGGGGGACAGGGTGTACAATGAGCAGTTCTTC | TRBV12-5 | - | TRBD1 | TRBJ2-1
CASSLALSSGANVLTF | TGTGCCAGCAGCTTAGCGCTAAGCTCTGGGGCCAACGTCCTGACTTTC | TRBV7-9 | - | - | TRBJ2-6
CASRIQGAQTEAFF | TGTGCCAGCAGGATACAGGGCGCACAAACTGAAGCTTTCTTT | TRBV7-2 | - | - | TRBJ1-1
CASSYGLAGSTDTQYF | TGTGCCAGCAGTTACGGACTAGCGGGGTCCACAGATACGCAGTATTTT | TRBV6-5 | - | TRBD2 | TRBJ2-3
CASSLWRKVTPYEQYF | TGTGCCAGCAGTTTATGGAGAAAGGTAACACCCTACGAGCAGTACTTC | TRBV28 | - | - | TRBJ2-7
CASSLTPEGTDTQYF | TGTGCCAGCAGCTTGACCCCGGAAGGCACAGATACGCAGTATTTT | TRBV6-6 | - | - | TRBJ2-3
CASSDSLYGYTF | TGCGCCAGCAGTGACAGCCTCTATGGCTACACCTTC | TRBV10-1 | few | - | TRBJ1-2
CASSLPSSTSGYEQYF | TGTGCCAGCAGTTTGCCCTCGTCGACTAGCGGGTACGAGCAGTACTTC | TRBV28 | - | TRBD2 | TRBJ2-7
CASSPSTNTGELFF | TGTGCCAGCAGCCCAAGCACGAACACCGGGGAGCTGTTTTTT | TRBV6-1 | - | - | TRBJ2-2
CASSLDMVGRGAGSGTEAFF | TGTGCCAGCAGCTTAGATATGGTGGGCAGGGGGGCAGGGTCCGGCACTGAAGCTTTCTTT | TRBV11-2 | - | TRBD1 | TRBJ1-1
CASRPGINEKLFF | TGTGCCAGCAGGCCGGGAATAAATGAAAAACTGTTTTTT | TRBV6-1 | - | - | TRBJ1-4
CASSQGASTDTQYF | TGTGCCAGCAGTCAGGGGGCTAGCACAGATACGCAGTATTTT | TRBV11-3 | - | TRBD1 | TRBJ2-3
CASSTDLDGYTF | TGTGCCAGCAGTACGGATTTGGATGGCTACACCTTC | TRBV2 | - | - | TRBJ1-2
CASTIDQTGGYEQYF | TGTGCCAGCACCATCGACCAGACAGGGGGCTACGAGCAGTACTTC | TRBV2 | - | TRBD1 | TRBJ2-7
CATSRDRSSGSPSEQFF | TGTGCCACCAGCAGAGATCGAAGTAGCGGGAGTCCCTCCGAGCAGTTCTTC | TRBV15 | - | TRBD2 | TRBJ2-1
CASSLGDGFQETQYF | TGTGCCAGCAGTTTAGGTGACGGATTCCAAGAGACCCAGTACTTC | TRBV27 | - | - | TRBJ2-5
CASSEMVTTEAFF | TGCGCCAGCAGTGAGATGGTCACCACTGAAGCTTTCTTT | TRBV5-1 | once | - | TRBJ1-1
CASSPDNSPLHF | TGTGCCAGCTCCCCTGATAATTCACCCCTCCACTTT | TRBV18 | - | - | TRBJ1-6
CASTGRSTIYF | TGTGCCAGCACGGGACGGAGCACCATATATTTT | TRBV6-1 | - | - | TRBJ1-3
CASSVGTAPTYGYTF | TGTGCCAGCAGCGTAGGGACAGCTCCAACCTATGGCTACACCTTC | TRBV9 | - | - | TRBJ1-2
CASSLIGGKNTEAFF | TGTGCCAGCAGCCTGATAGGGGGGAAGAACACTGAAGCTTTCTTT | TRBV9 | few | - | TRBJ1-1
CASSYEDSRYNEQFF | TGTGCCAGCAGTTACGAGGACAGCAGATACAATGAGCAGTTCTTC | TRBV6-6 | medium-sized | - | TRBJ2-1
CATQEGAAGEQYF | TGCGCCACCCAAGAAGGGGCTGCCGGGGAGCAGTACTTC | TRBV10-1 | few | - | TRBJ2-7
CASRRQGNEKLFF | TGTGCCAGCAGAAGGCAGGGAAACGAAAAACTGTTTTTT | TRBV6-1 | - | - | TRBJ1-4
CSVGREDGYTF | TGCAGCGTCGGTAGGGAGGATGGCTACACCTTC | TRBV29-1 | - | - | TRBJ1-2
CASSLKGPGNTIYF | TGTGCCAGCAGCTTAAAGGGGCCTGGAAACACCATATATTTT | TRBV7-9 | - | - | TRBJ1-3
CASSSKATGTGALNEQFF | TGTGCCAGCAGCTCGAAGGCTACCGGGACAGGGGCCCTTAATGAGCAGTTCTTC | TRBV7-2 | - | TRBD1 | TRBJ2-1
CASGRRQGDGYTF | TGCGCCAGCGGTCGTCGGCAGGGGGATGGCTACACCTTC | TRBV10-2 | - | TRBD1 | TRBJ1-2
CASSSRRMGTDTQYF | TGTGCCAGCAGTTCCCGCCGCATGGGCACAGATACGCAGTATTTT | TRBV27 | once | - | TRBJ2-3
CASSPSGTPRTGELFF | TGCGCCAGCAGCCCATCCGGGACACCCAGGACCGGGGAGCTGTTTTTT | TRBV5-1 | - | - | TRBJ2-2
CASSEGLARGEQFF | TGTGCCAGCAGCGAAGGACTAGCTCGGGGCGAGCAGTTCTTC | TRBV11-3 | - | TRBD2 | TRBJ2-1
CSVEGPGTQYF | TGCAGCGTTGAAGGGCCGGGTACGCAGTATTTT | TRBV29-1 | - | - | TRBJ2-3
CAITTGTVLYGYTF | TGTGCCATCACTACCGGGACAGTCCTCTATGGCTACACCTTC | TRBV10-3 | - | TRBD1 | TRBJ1-2
CASSLEWNEQFF | TGTGCCAGCAGCTTAGAGTGGAATGAGCAGTTCTTC | TRBV7-8 | - | - | TRBJ2-1
CASSLAWREASYNEQFF | TGTGCCAGCAGCTTGGCCTGGCGGGAGGCCTCCTACAATGAGCAGTTCTTC | TRBV5-4 | - | TRBD2 | TRBJ2-1
CAWRAGRVTEAFF | TGTGCCTGGAGAGCGGGGCGGGTCACTGAAGCTTTCTTT | TRBV30 | - | - | TRBJ1-1
CASSQDRGFGQYF | TGCGCCAGCAGCCAAGATAGAGGGTTTGGGCAGTACTTC | TRBV4-3 | - | - | TRBJ2-7
CASTSLRGSYNEQFF | TGTGCCAGCACCTCGTTAAGGGGATCTTACAATGAGCAGTTCTTC | TRBV6-5 | - | - | TRBJ2-1
CASSQGGQGTEAFF | TGTGCCAGCAGCCAAGGAGGGCAGGGTACTGAAGCTTTCTTT | TRBV4-2 | - | - | TRBJ1-1